The 23 T cell receptor beta chains presented below share a single source sample, sequenced in a study of control samples from healthy donors and cancer patients. Only in-frame clones appear in the TCRdb table, and some are missing; sequencing was by immunoSEQ multiplex PCR. The sample has approximately 100,000 clones; just over 90% are singletons. The specimen sequenced was blood. The receptors come from a human donor in good health. The donor label of this sample is uncertain.

The J gene is TRBJ1-5, the V gene TRBV7-8; D is ambiguous. CDR1 is SGHVS, CDR2 FQNEAQ, per germline. This CDR3 region has 13 residues. The V end lost 5 bases, the J end lost 2 bases, and 7 bases lay between the germline ends. CDR3 loop: CASSGGRNQPQHF. CDR3 nucleotides: TGTGCCAGCAGCGGAGGTCGCAATCAGCCCCAGCATTTT.

The rearrangement uses TRBV5-4 and TRBJ2-3; 13 bases map to TRBD2. Germline CDR1 is SGHNT and CDR2 is YYREEE (reference sequence). V shed 4 bases and J 1 base; nucleotides not matched to a gene: 3. The CDR3 is made up of 16 amino acids. In DNA, the CDR3 is TGTGCCAGCAGCCCGGGGACTAGCGGGGGCACAGATACGCAGTATTTT. Protein sequence: CASSPGTSGGTDTQYF. The complete variable domain, with remaining parts taken from reference TRBV5-4 and TRBJ2-3, reads ETGVTQSPTHLIKTRGQQVTLRCSSQSGHNTVSWYQQALGQGPQFIFQYYREEENGRGNFPPRFSGLQFPNYSSELNVNALELDDSALYLCASSPGTSGGTDTQYFGPGTRLTVL.

The chain recombines TRBV19 with TRBJ2-1; the match to TRBD1 covers 7 bases. V lost 0 bases and J lost 3; bases outside the gene matches: 5. The CDR3 length is 16 residues. Germline loops: CDR1 LNHDA, CDR2 SQIVND (reference sequence). CDR3 loop: CASSIDRQGRYNEQFF. In DNA form, the CDR3 reads TGTGCCAGTAGTATAGATAGACAGGGTCGCTACAATGAGCAGTTCTTC.

The rearrangement joins TRBV28 to TRBJ1-2; 7 nucleotides agree with TRBD1. The CDR3 loop spans 13 amino acids. Germline V CDR1 and CDR2: MDHEN, SYDVKM. Unmatched junction bases numbered 3, after V lost 6 bases and J lost 2 bases. The CDR3 reads CASSEGQNYGYTF. Written as DNA, the CDR3 is TGTGCCAGCAGCGAGGGACAGAACTATGGCTACACCTTC.

The chain joins TRBV7-9 to TRBJ2-3; D gene unclear. This CDR3 contains 14 residues. Germline-derived CDR1 and CDR2 are SEHNR and FQNEAQ (reference sequence). Trimming left V 1 base short and J 4 bases short, with 9 bases between. The CDR3 loop is CASSLGQDADTQYF. The CDR3 DNA follows: TGTGCCAGCAGCTTAGGACAAGATGCAGATACGCAGTATTTT.

The CDR3 is CASSLWGHAEGYTF. DNA for the CDR3: TGCGCCAGCAGCTTGTGGGGACACGCTGAAGGCTACACCTTC. The chain carries TRBV5-1 and TRBJ1-2; perhaps TRBD1 as D (6 bases). The V end lost 1 base, the J end lost 8 bases, and 15 bases lay between the germline ends. Germline CDR1 and CDR2: SGHRS and YFSETQ. There are 14 residues in the CDR3.

In the case of this clone: One junction end does not reproduce the germline sequence, and a read error may be involved. J is TRBJ2-2 and V is TRBV11-2; D is uncertain. This CDR3 spans 12 amino acids. CDR1 SGHAT and CDR2 FQNNGV come from the germline V gene. The DNA for the CDR3 is TGTGCCAGCAGCCGGAACGCCGGGGAGCTGTTTTTT. Translation: CASSRNAGELFF.

This clone was picked up one time. The V call is TRBV28, the J call TRBJ1-2; D is unresolved. Germline V CDR1 and CDR2: MDHEN, SYDVKM. This CDR3 has 18 residues. Trimming shortened V by 3 bases and J by 2 bases, and 22 bases separated the two germline ends. The chain's CDR3 is CASSFPPPTSQDNYGYTF. The CDR3 DNA follows: TGTGCCAGCAGTTTCCCCCCCCCGACGAGCCAGGACAACTATGGCTACACCTTC.

This clone was seen a handful of times. J is TRBJ1-4 and V is TRBV10-3; no reliable D call. The CDR3 has 14 amino acids. Trimming left V 4 bases short and J 2 bases short, with 8 bases between. Per germline, CDR1 ENHRY and CDR2 SYGVKD. DNA of the CDR3: TGTGCCATCAGTGGGGGAATCACTAATGAAAAACTGTTTTTT. It encodes CAISGGITNEKLFF.

This chain joins TRBV5-1 and TRBJ2-1, with 7 positions matching TRBD2. V shed 2 bases and J 4 bases; nucleotides not matched to a gene: 6. In germline, CDR1 is SGHRS, CDR2 YFSETQ. This CDR3 has 15 amino acids. The CDR3 DNA reads as TGCGCCAGCAGCTTTGCGGGGGTTGGATACAATGAGCAGTTCTTC. This codes for CASSFAGVGYNEQFF.

J is TRBJ2-2 and V is TRBV10-1, with no clear D. The CDR3 covers 14 residues. Germline V CDR1 and CDR2: WNHNN, SYGVQD (reference sequence). V shed 9 bases and J shed 1 base, with 12 bases lying between them. The CDR3 nucleotides read TGCGCCAGGTTCGCTGGGGTGAACACCGGGGAGCTGTTTTTT. This codes for CARFAGVNTGELFF.

The CDR3 reads CASSSDRGGSGELFF. In nucleotides, the CDR3 is TGTGCCAGCAGTTCCGACAGGGGAGGGAGCGGGGAGCTGTTTTTT. This chain joins TRBV25-1 and TRBJ2-2, with D perhaps matching TRBD1 (8 bases). The CDR3 sequence is 15 residues long. Germline assignment: CDR1 MGHDK and CDR2 SYGVNS. Trimming took off 5 bases at V and 7 bases at J, with 17 bases between the two ends. The full variable domain, its missing parts supplied by reference TRBV25-1 and TRBJ2-2, is EADIYQTPRYLVIGTGKKITLECSQTMGHDKMYWYQQDPGMELHLIHYSYGVNSTEKGDLSSESTVSRIRTEHFPLTLESARPSHTSQYLCASSSDRGGSGELFFGEGSRLTVL.

The table lists this clone with a few counts. This rearrangement joins TRBV15 to TRBJ1-2, with D uncertain. V lost 5 bases and J lost 1, with 5 bases in between. Germline CDR1 is LNHNV and CDR2 is YYDKDF (reference sequence). The CDR3 runs 12 residues. CDR3 sequence: CATSSGNYGYTF. Here the CDR3 DNA reads TGTGCCACCAGCTCCGGTAACTATGGCTACACCTTC. Drawing the rest from reference TRBV15 and TRBJ1-2, the complete variable domain is DAMVIQNPRYQVTQFGKPVTLSCSQTLNHNVMYWYQQKSSQAPKLLFHYYDKDFNNEADTPDNFQSRRPNTSFCFLDIRSPGLGDTAMYLCATSSGNYGYTFGSGTRLTVV.

The CDR3 DNA follows: TGTGCCAGCAGTTTAAGGTCTCGGGCGTCAGGGGATTCCAATCAGCCCCAGCATTTT. Protein: CASSLRSRASGDSNQPQHF. The chain uses TRBV27 and TRBJ1-5; a weak D match, TRBD1 (6 bases). The CDR3 loop spans 19 amino acids. V lost 2 bases to trimming and J lost 3 bases, with 23 bases between them. The germline gives CDR1 MNHEY, CDR2 SMNVEV (reference sequence).

Here the CDR3 reads CASRGGGNTGELFF. Here the CDR3 DNA reads TGTGCCAGCAGGGGGGGCGGGAACACCGGGGAGCTGTTTTTT. This chain links TRBV6-5 with TRBJ2-2, with D tentatively TRBD1 or TRBD2 (6 bases each). V was pared by 6 bases and J by 1 base, with 9 bases between. The CDR3 consists of 14 residues. Germline V gene data show CDR1 as MNHEY and CDR2 as SVGAGI.

The rearrangement links TRBV12-5 to TRBJ1-2; D is uncertain. Between the trimmed V and J ends, which lost 0 bases and 4 bases, there was a span of 12 bases. This CDR3 contains 15 residues. Germline lookup yields CDR1 LGHNT and CDR2 FRNRAP. The CDR3 reads CASGLVGGFGYGYTF. DNA for the CDR3: TGTGCTAGTGGTTTGGTAGGAGGCTTTGGCTATGGCTACACCTTC.

The chain uses TRBV6-2 or TRBV6-3 and TRBJ2-5; weak D call: TRBD2 (5 bases). The germline V gene encodes CDR1 MNHEY and CDR2 SVGEGT. CDR3 length: 13 amino acids. The germline V and J ends were trimmed by 5 bases and 1 base, with 8 bases remaining between them. The CDR3 protein is CASSRGPQETQYF. For the CDR3, the DNA is TGTGCCAGCAGTCGCGGGCCCCAAGAGACCCAGTACTTC.

CDR3 protein: CASSAPGTAYNEQFF. The CDR3, as DNA: TGTGCCAGCAGCGCCCCCGGGACAGCCTACAATGAGCAGTTCTTC. The V call is TRBV9, the J call TRBJ2-1; 7 bases map to TRBD1. V trimming: 3 bases; J trimming: 2 bases; junction bases outside the gene matches: 5. CDR1 and CDR2 (germline): SGDLS, YYNGEE. The CDR3 length is 15 residues. The full variable domain, completed using reference TRBV9 and TRBJ2-1, is DSGVTQTPKHLITATGQRVTLRCSPRSGDLSVYWYQQSLDQGLQFLIQYYNGEERAKGNILERFSAQQFPDLHSELNLSSLELGDSALYFCASSAPGTAYNEQFFGPGTRLTVL.

This clone was counted once. This chain uses TRBV10-1 with TRBJ1-5; possibly TRBD1 for D (5 bases). The CDR3 is 13 residues long. V dropped 5 bases and J dropped 7 bases, with 12 bases sitting between them. CDR1 and CDR2 (germline): WNHNN, SYGVQD (reference sequence). Here the CDR3 reads CASSNSGRQPQHF. The DNA for the CDR3 is TGCGCCAGCAGTAACTCGGGGCGGCAGCCCCAGCATTTT.

The count of this clone is one. The chain employs TRBV7-9 and TRBJ2-3; D is possibly TRBD1 or TRBD2 (5 bases each). The V gene's germline CDR1 is SEHNR and CDR2 FQNEAQ (reference sequence). V was trimmed by 5 bases and J by 1 base, leaving 13 bases between them. The CDR3 length is 15 residues. The CDR3 DNA reads as TGTGCCAGCAGCCTCCCGGGGCGGGGCACAGATACGCAGTATTTT. Translating it yields CASSLPGRGTDTQYF.

J is TRBJ1-6 and V is TRBV2, with a weak D call TRBD1 (5 bases). CDR1 is SNHLY and CDR2 is FYNNEI in the germline V gene. V dropped 5 bases and J dropped 0 bases, with 17 bases sitting between them. This CDR3 has 18 amino acids. The CDR3 loop is CASSTLIDSSSYNSPLHF. The CDR3 DNA reads TGTGCCAGCAGTACACTTATAGACAGCAGCTCCTATAATTCACCCCTCCACTTT.

The V gene is TRBV28, the J gene TRBJ2-7; D perhaps matches TRBD1 (6 bases). The germline V gene has CDR1 MDHEN and CDR2 SYDVKM. CDR3 size: 12 residues. Trimming took 3 bases from V and 6 from J, leaving 9 bases between them. CDR3 DNA: TGTGCCAGCAGTTTGACAGGAGGCGAGCAGTACTTC. Translation gives CASSLTGGEQYF. Combining the CDR3 with reference TRBV28 and TRBJ2-7 gives the whole variable domain DVKVTQSSRYLVKRTGEKVFLECVQDMDHENMFWYRQDPGLGLRLIYFSYDVKMKEKGDIPEGYSVSREKKERFSLILESASTNQTSMYLCASSLTGGEQYFGPGTRLTVT.

This chain joins TRBV6-6 and TRBJ2-2; D call uncertain. The V end lost 4 bases, the J end lost 0 bases, and 0 bases lay between the germline ends. There are 12 residues in the CDR3. CDR1 is MNHNY and CDR2 is SVGAGI in the germline V gene (reference sequence). As DNA, the CDR3 is TGTGCCAGCAGTTCGAACACCGGGGAGCTGTTTTTT. Residues: CASSSNTGELFF.